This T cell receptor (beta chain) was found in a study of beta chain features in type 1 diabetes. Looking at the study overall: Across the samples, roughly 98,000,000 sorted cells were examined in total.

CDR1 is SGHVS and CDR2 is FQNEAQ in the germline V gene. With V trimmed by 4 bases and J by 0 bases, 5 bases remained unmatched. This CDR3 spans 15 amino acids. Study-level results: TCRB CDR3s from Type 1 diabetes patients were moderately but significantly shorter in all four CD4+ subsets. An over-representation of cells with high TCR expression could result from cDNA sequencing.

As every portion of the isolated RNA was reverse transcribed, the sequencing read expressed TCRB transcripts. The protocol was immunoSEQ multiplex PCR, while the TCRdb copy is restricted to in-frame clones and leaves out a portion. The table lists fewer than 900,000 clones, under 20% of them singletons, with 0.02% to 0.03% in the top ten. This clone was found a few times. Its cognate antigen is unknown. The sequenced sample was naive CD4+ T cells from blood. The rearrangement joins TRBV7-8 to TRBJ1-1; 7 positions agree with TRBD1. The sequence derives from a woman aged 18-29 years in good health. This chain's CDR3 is CASSSQGVLNTEAFF. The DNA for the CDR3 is TGTGCCAGCAGCTCCCAGGGGGTCTTGAACACTGAAGCTTTCTTT.